This T cell receptor (beta chain) is from a study of cytomegalovirus exposure and HLA in healthy donors. The primer mix had 60 Vbeta and 13 Jbeta primers. Some clones are missing from TCRdb's copy, which holds only in-frame ones; the method was immunoSEQ multiplex PCR. The sample lists some 110,000 clones, 70% to 85% occurring once. Study-level findings and limits: Rare sequences made up most TCRs, while some public TCRs were found in many donors.

The germline gives CDR1 MNHNS, CDR2 SASEGT. This CDR3 has 12 amino acids. Trimming removed 5 bases at V and 8 bases at J, with 10 bases between. This clone has just one count. Its specificity is unknown. The sequence came from a woman aged 18-35 years in good health and CMV-seropositive. The specimen was PBMCs. The chain joins TRBV6-1 to TRBJ1-5; D is ambiguous. The CDR3 is CASSQPTEPQHF. In nucleotides, the CDR3 is TGTGCCAGCAGTCAACCTACGGAGCCCCAGCATTTT.